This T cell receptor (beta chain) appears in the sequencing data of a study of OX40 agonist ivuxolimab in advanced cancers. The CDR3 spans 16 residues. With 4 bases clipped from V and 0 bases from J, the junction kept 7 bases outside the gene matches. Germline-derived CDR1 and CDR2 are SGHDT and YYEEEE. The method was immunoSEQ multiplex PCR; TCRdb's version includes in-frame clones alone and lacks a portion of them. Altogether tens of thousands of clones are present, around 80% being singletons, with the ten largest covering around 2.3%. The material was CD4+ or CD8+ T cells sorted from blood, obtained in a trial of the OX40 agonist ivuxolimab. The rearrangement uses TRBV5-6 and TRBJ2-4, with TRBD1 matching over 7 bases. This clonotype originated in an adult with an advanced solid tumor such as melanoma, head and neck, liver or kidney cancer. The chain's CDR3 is CASSPPGQLAKNIQYF. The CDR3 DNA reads TGTGCCAGCAGCCCCCCGGGACAGCTAGCCAAAAACATTCAGTACTTC.